This paragraph covers one TCR beta chain sequence. The antigen is not known. Trimming removed 6 bases at V and 2 bases at J, with 11 bases between. The germline V gene encodes CDR1 MDHEN and CDR2 SYDVKM. CDR3 size: 13 residues. These data are taken from a study of cytomegalovirus exposure and HLA in healthy donors. Study-wide results and caveats: It was 164 TCR beta chains that were listed as cytomegalovirus-associated. Earlier findings revealed that most TCR beta V segments proved productive either about 87% or about 30% of the time.

Primers: 60 Vbeta forward and 13 Jbeta reverse. The repertoire was sequenced with immunoSEQ multiplex PCR; TCRdb's copy has only in-frame clones and lacks some. Among approximately 140,000 clones listed, approximately 80% were seen once. The rearrangement joins TRBV28 to TRBJ2-7, with D possibly TRBD2 on 7 matching bases. Specimen: PBMCs. The clonotype comes from a man aged 35-49 years in good health and CMV-seronegative. The CDR3 bases are TGTGCCAGCAGATTCGGGGGGCCCTACGAGCAGTACTTC. It yields the protein CASRFGGPYEQYF. The complete variable domain, with remaining parts taken from reference TRBV28 and TRBJ2-7, reads DVKVTQSSRYLVKRTGEKVFLECVQDMDHENMFWYRQDPGLGLRLIYFSYDVKMKEKGDIPEGYSVSREKKERFSLILESASTNQTSMYLCASRFGGPYEQYFGPGTRLTVT.